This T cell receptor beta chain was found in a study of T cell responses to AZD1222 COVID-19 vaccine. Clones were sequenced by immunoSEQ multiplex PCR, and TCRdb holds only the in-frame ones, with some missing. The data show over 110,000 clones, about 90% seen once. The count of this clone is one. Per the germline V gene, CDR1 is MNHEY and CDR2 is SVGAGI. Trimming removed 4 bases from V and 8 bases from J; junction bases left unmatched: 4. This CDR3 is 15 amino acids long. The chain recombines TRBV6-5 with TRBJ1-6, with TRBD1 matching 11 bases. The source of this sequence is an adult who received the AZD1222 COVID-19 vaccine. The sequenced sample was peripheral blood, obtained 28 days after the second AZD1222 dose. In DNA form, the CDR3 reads TGTGCCAGCAGTTTCGGGACAGGGGGAGATTCACCCCTCCACTTT. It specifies CASSFGTGGDSPLHF.